The text below deals with one T cell receptor beta chain. Its antigen is not yet known. Per-base quality was not reported, and no clone a single base away is much larger than it. The CDR3 regions of human TCRbeta chains were analyzed by immunosequencing. The paper's data handling went like this. Repertoire TCRs were checked for matches against a reference library of SARS-CoV-2-specific TCRs that had been generated using the MIRA antigen-specificity platform. Breadth was defined as the fraction of unique TCRs that were SARS-CoV-2-associated. Depth was defined as the fraction of total T cells that were SARS-CoV-2-associated. Each spike-specific TCR was assigned to its reactive spike region and to a CD4 or CD8 class using the MIRA data. Log10-transformed breadth and depth values were compared by one-way ANOVA with Sidak's multiple comparisons tests. Entries here come from immuneACCESS through TCRdb and include only in-frame sequences with V and J called. Some clones fail to appear in such tables; in the studies checked, an unresolved V gene covers under half of the shortfall, and the cause of the remainder is unknown. V and J calls and clone size are as listed in that table; D and trimming were resolved from the DNA. For this sample the table gives 60,000 to 100,000 clones, of which roughly nine tenths were detected only once. The ten largest account for approximately 6.5% of the sample.

In the paper's terms, the time point label means: baseline before first vaccination. The treatment or condition label on this specimen signifies: meningococcal conjugate vaccine given as trial control. Samples from vaccinated people were obtained from the UK trials COV001 and COV002, which included a single-blind randomized controlled phase 2/3 trial of AZD1222 (ChAdOx1 nCoV-19) in healthy adults. For TCRbeta chain sequencing, PBMC samples from trial participants were taken at day 0 and at day 28 after the second dose. The cysteine opens and the phenylalanine closes a CDR3 of 15 amino acids. Solely the CDR3 DNA is kept, with 45 bases framed from the first base. V loses 7 bases at its end and J loses 7 bases; junction bases beyond the gene matches: 9. According to the germline V gene, CDR1 reads SNHLY and CDR2 reads FYNNEI. This entry comes from a study of T cell responses to AZD1222 COVID-19 vaccine (dated by TCRdb to 2020 to 2022). For context, the study as a whole: A total of 230 or so trial participants underwent TCR sequencing, of whom roughly 210 received two doses of AZD1222 and around 25 received two doses of the MenACWY control vaccine. Trial participants were enrolled into age subgroups of 18-55, 56-69 and 70-plus years, which contained around 140, 26 and 57 TCR-sequenced participants, respectively.

General findings and caveats noted by the study authors: Nearly half of unique spike-specific TCRs reportedly recognized epitopes outside regions mutated in the B.1.351 and B.1.1.7 variants. No day 14 peak-response samples were available, so repertoires were characterized only after the peak T cell response. Participants were mostly white British, with more females than males. The authors suggested clonal diversity may have been underestimated. The vaccine-associated CD4 TCRs covered the entire spike protein, and the dominant responses fell in regions 160-218 and 743-854. A significant rise in spike-specific TCR breadth and depth was observed after two AZD1222 doses relative to day 0 and relative to MenACWY recipients. Only 5 to 7 AZD1222 recipients were SARS-CoV-2 seropositive at baseline, limiting conclusions about previously exposed vaccinees. The 56-69-year group was small, and its depth increase did not reach significance, likely because of low power.

The specimen comprised peripheral blood, sampled on day 0 of MenACWY control vaccination. Here the chain combines TRBV2 and TRBJ2-1; a stretch of 11 junction bases matches TRBD2. This clonotype was obtained from an adult in good health. The bases read TGTGCCAGCACGTCCGGGACTAGCGGATTTAATGAGCAGTTCTTC. This translates into CASTSGTSGFNEQFF. The full variable domain, completed from the reference TRBV2 and TRBJ2-1 proteins outside the CDR3, reads EPEVTQTPSHQVTQMGQEVILRCVPISNHLYFYWYRQILGQKVEFLVSFYNNEISEKSEIFDDQFSVERPDGSNFTLKIRSTKLEDSAMYFCASTSGTSGFNEQFFGPGTRLTVL.